These 9 T cell receptor beta chains were all obtained from the same sample, sequenced in a study of cytomegalovirus exposure and HLA in healthy donors. TCRdb keeps only in-frame clones here, not all; method: immunoSEQ multiplex PCR. The sample consists of around 220,000 clones, about 90% of them appearing once. Specimen: PBMCs. Receptors were obtained from a woman under 30 in good health and CMV-seronegative.

V and J are TRBV28 and TRBJ2-7; D gene unclear. The CDR3 has 13 amino acids. CDR1 and CDR2 (germline): MDHEN, SYDVKM. The V and J ends lost 1 base and 6 bases respectively, with 10 bases between them. The CDR3 is CASSLLNGGEQYF. For the CDR3, the DNA is TGTGCCAGCAGTTTATTAAACGGCGGCGAGCAGTACTTC.

The genes are TRBV27 and TRBJ1-1, with a tentative D call TRBD1 (6 bases). In germline, CDR1 is MNHEY, CDR2 SMNVEV (reference sequence). V was cut by 2 bases and J by 3 bases, with 10 bases left in between. The CDR3 extends over 14 amino acids. This chain's CDR3 is CASSLGQLHTEAFF. CDR3 DNA: TGTGCCAGCAGTTTAGGACAGCTACACACTGAAGCTTTCTTT.

CDR3 protein: CASGGTGNEQFF. The CDR3 DNA follows: TGTGCCAGCGGGGGGACAGGGAACGAGCAGTTCTTC. V usage is TRBV27 and J usage is TRBJ2-1; 9 positions match TRBD1. V trimming: 8 bases; J trimming: 10 bases; junction bases outside the gene matches: 6. The CDR3 sequence is 12 residues long. Germline V gene lookup returns CDR1 MNHEY and CDR2 SMNVEV (reference sequence).

The genes are TRBV2 and TRBJ1-1; D is perhaps TRBD1 (6 bases). The CDR3 has 14 amino acids. V was pared by 6 bases and J by 2 bases, with 13 bases between. Germline V CDR1 and CDR2: SNHLY, FYNNEI. Written as DNA, the CDR3 is TGTGCCAGCAGACAAACAGGGCTAAACACTGAAGCTTTCTTT. It codes for CASRQTGLNTEAFF.

The rearrangement uses TRBV4-2 and TRBJ2-7; TRBD1 aligns across 10 bases. Germline V gives CDR1 LGHNA, CDR2 YNFKEQ. Losses at the gene ends were 3 bases for V and 1 base for J; bases not matched to a gene: 9. The CDR3 contains 17 residues. CDR3 DNA: TGTGCCAGCAGCCACGGACCTAGGGACAGGGGATCCTACGAGCAGTACTTC. It encodes CASSHGPRDRGSYEQYF.

The rearrangement uses TRBV29-1 and TRBJ2-7; a weak D match, TRBD2 (5 bases). CDR1 and CDR2 from the germline V gene are SQVTM and ANQGSEA. The CDR3 loop spans 14 amino acids. V dropped 6 bases and J dropped 3 bases, with 18 bases sitting between them. The DNA of the CDR3 is TGCAGCGTCCTAACCGACGGACTCAGCTACGAGCAGTACTTC. Translation: CSVLTDGLSYEQYF.

The chain uses TRBV5-1 and TRBJ2-5; D uncertain. Germline CDR1 SGHRS, CDR2 YFSETQ. Trimming left V 2 bases short and J 2 bases short, with 13 bases between. CDR3 length: 15 residues. The CDR3 sequence: CASSFTRRPQETQYF. In nucleotides, the CDR3 is TGCGCCAGCAGCTTTACGAGGAGACCACAAGAGACCCAGTACTTC.

The chain links TRBV29-1 to TRBJ2-1, with D possibly TRBD2 on 5 matching bases. The V end was cut by 4 bases, the J end by 2 bases, with 15 bases between. Germline V CDR1 and CDR2: SQVTM, ANQGSEA. The CDR3 runs 15 residues. The CDR3 loop is CSVGGGGRTYNEQFF. In DNA form, the CDR3 reads TGCAGCGTTGGAGGCGGCGGGCGAACCTACAATGAGCAGTTCTTC.

The chain combines TRBV27 with TRBJ2-1; D possibly corresponds to TRBD2 (5 bases). The V gene lost 2 bases and the J gene lost 2 bases, with 10 bases spanning the gap. The CDR3 extends over 15 amino acids. The germline V gene has CDR1 MNHEY and CDR2 SMNVEV (reference sequence). The CDR3 sequence is CASSLTAGPYNEQFF. The DNA of the CDR3 is TGTGCCAGCAGTTTAACGGCGGGTCCCTACAATGAGCAGTTCTTC.